A selection of T cell receptor beta chains follows, all from one sample in a study of cytomegalovirus exposure and HLA in healthy donors. Profiled with immunoSEQ multiplex PCR; TCRdb holds only in-frame clones, not every one. The repertoire includes 110,000 or so clones, roughly 79% of them detected once, and around 2.2% sits in the top ten. Sequenced input: PBMCs. All receptors come from a middle-aged woman in good health and CMV-seronegative. The CDR3 runs from the conserved cysteine through the conserved F or W. A D gene is named only where the DNA matches it firmly. Size is stated for part of the rows, as once, few or many counts, or as a class when the clone is expanded.

D,J,V,size,DNA,CDR3
TRBD1,TRBJ1-2,TRBV28,-,TGTGCCAGCTTTACCTCCGGGACAGGGGAAGTGTATGGCTACACCTTC,CASFTSGTGEVYGYTF
TRBD2,TRBJ2-5,TRBV6-1,-,TGTGCCACCGCCAGACTAGCGGGTCTCCAAAACGGTCGGTACTTC,CATARLAGLQNGRYF
-,TRBJ1-5,TRBV7-9,few,TGTGCCAGCAGCTTAGCAGACATTCAGCCCCAGCATTTT,CASSLADIQPQHF
-,TRBJ1-3,TRBV5-6,few,TGTGCCAGCAGCTTATGGGGGCTGGGATCTGGAAACACCATATATTTT,CASSLWGLGSGNTIYF
-,TRBJ2-2,TRBV4-3,-,TGCGCCAGCAGCCAAGAACCAGCGGAGGCGGGCGGGGAGCTGTTTTTT,CASSQEPAEAGGELFF
-,TRBJ2-5,TRBV12-2,-,TGTGCAAGTCGCTACCGGGACAGCTCAGCGCTACAGTACTTC,CASRYRDSSALQYF
TRBD1,TRBJ2-7,TRBV10-3,-,TGTGCCATCAGTGACCCGGGACAGACCTACGAGCAGTACTTC,CAISDPGQTYEQYF
TRBD1,TRBJ1-5,TRBV19,many,TGTGCCAGTAGTGGAACAGGGGTAGGGCAGCCCCAGCATTTT,CASSGTGVGQPQHF
-,TRBJ2-7,TRBV6-1,few,TGTGCCAGCAGCACTGCGGCCGAGCAGTACTTC,CASSTAAEQYF
TRBD1,TRBJ1-5,TRBV28,-,TGTGCCAGCAGTTCACAGGGGTTCTATAGCAATCAGCCCCAGCATTTT,CASSSQGFYSNQPQHF
-,TRBJ1-3,TRBV5-4,few,TGTTCCATGGTCGAACACCTGATCTCTGGAAACACCATATATTTT,CSMVEHLISGNTIYF
TRBD1,TRBJ1-2,TRBV6-1,-,TGTGCCAGCCTTAACTCCGGGACAGGGGACCATTACACCTTC,CASLNSGTGDHYTF
TRBD2,TRBJ2-1,TRBV6-6,-,TGTGCCAGCAGTTCTAGCGGGAGCTATGAGCAGTTCTTC,CASSSSGSYEQFF
-,TRBJ2-5,TRBV25-1,-,TGTGCCAGCAGTGACAGGGCGGAGACCCAGTACTTC,CASSDRAETQYF
TRBD2,TRBJ2-3,TRBV27,-,TGTGCCAGCAGTTTCCGGACTAGCGGCACAGATACGCAGTATTTT,CASSFRTSGTDTQYF
-,TRBJ1-5,TRBV11-2,-,TGTGCCAGCAGCTTTTCCAGTGATAGCAATCAGCCCCAGCATTTT,CASSFSSDSNQPQHF
TRBD1,TRBJ2-7,TRBV5-1,-,TGCGCCAGCAGCTTGGTAGGGACAGGGGGCTACGAGCAGTACTTC,CASSLVGTGGYEQYF
-,TRBJ1-1,TRBV29-1,once,TGCAGCGTTCTAGGGAACACTGAAGCTTTCTTT,CSVLGNTEAFF